This T cell receptor (beta chain) was found in a study of CD8+ T cells in alopecia areata. Study-wide background: In an open-label trial, patients got 5 to 10 mg tofacitinib twice daily. People stayed on tofacitinib for 6 to 18 months, then stopped the drug for 6 months. Findings of the study overall: One nonresponder makes the tie between baseline CD8+ expansion and response uncertain.

Reverse transcription of extracted RNA yielded cDNA, which provided the sequencing template. TCRdb's copy holds only in-frame clones and misses some; the assay was immunoSEQ multiplex PCR. The sample yields roughly 120,000 clones, roughly 63% seen once. On this clone itself: No antigen is known for it.

Germline loops: CDR1 SQVTM, CDR2 ANQGSEA. Trimming shortened V by 3 bases and J by 3 bases, and 11 bases separated the two germline ends. This CDR3 comprises 13 residues. Sample treatment: oral pan-JAK inhibitor, 5-10 mg twice daily. The V call is TRBV29-1, the J call TRBJ1-2; D is unresolved. The material sequenced was CD8+ T cells sorted from blood, taken at week 4, from a patient treated with tofacitinib. The clonotype was recovered from a human donor with alopecia areata. Written as DNA, the CDR3 is TGCAGCGTTGAGCGACAAAATTACTATGGCTACACCTTC. This gives the protein CSVERQNYYGYTF.